This TCR beta chain was profiled in a study of cytomegalovirus exposure and HLA in healthy donors. TCRdb's copy holds only in-frame clones and misses some; the assay was immunoSEQ multiplex PCR. The profile shows about 130,000 clones, about 94% of them singletons. The CDR3 length is 17 residues. The germline CDR1 and CDR2 sequences are SGHNT and YENEEA. V gave up 7 bases and J gave up 1 base; unmatched junction bases: 15. The approximately 120-subject validation cohort, separate from the approximately 670-subject first cohort, included the donors. The sample taken for sequencing was PBMCs. The TCR sequence derives from a woman aged 18-29 years in good health and CMV-seronegative. This chain uses TRBV11-3 with TRBJ1-1; TRBD1 aligns across 7 bases. DNA for the CDR3: TGTGCCAGCACATTAGGGGACAGACAGTTATGGAACACTGAAGCTTTCTTT. Encoded protein: CASTLGDRQLWNTEAFF.